This passage covers 13 T cell receptor beta chains from one sample sequenced in a study of blood T cell repertoires in COVID-19. Repertoires were generated with immunoSEQ multiplex PCR, while TCRdb's copy carries only in-frame clones and drops some. The sample holds over 85,000 clones, approximately 80% seen once. What was sequenced was peripheral blood. The receptor source for this set is a man aged 45-65 years with acute or convalescent COVID-19.

The chain links TRBV13 to TRBJ1-1; 9 positions match TRBD1. V dropped 5 bases and J dropped 5; count of bases not matched to a gene: 9. The germline V gene encodes CDR1 PRHDT and CDR2 FYEKMQ (reference sequence). The CDR3 consists of 15 residues. This CDR3 is CASSGPGTGRTEAFF. The CDR3 DNA reads TGTGCCAGCAGCGGACCCGGGACAGGGCGGACTGAAGCTTTCTTT.

The chain links TRBV27 to TRBJ2-7; TRBD2 aligns across 9 bases. Germline V gene lookup returns CDR1 MNHEY and CDR2 SMNVEV (reference sequence). The CDR3 length is 16 residues. V shed 6 bases, J shed 5 bases, and the junction held 14 bases outside the gene matches. The CDR3 here is CASRQDKGGRADEQYF. CDR3 in DNA: TGTGCCAGCAGACAAGACAAGGGCGGGAGGGCCGACGAGCAGTACTTC.

This chain uses TRBV30 with TRBJ1-2; D unclear. Deletions cut 3 bases from V and 7 bases from J, with 9 bases between. CDR3 length: 11 residues. CDR1 is GTSNPN and CDR2 is SVGIG in the germline V gene (reference sequence). CDR3 DNA sequence: TGTGCCTGGAGCCCTCCGGGTGGCTACACCTTC. This codes for CAWSPPGGYTF. The full variable domain, rest sourced from reference TRBV30 and TRBJ1-2, is SQTIHQWPATLVQPVGSPLSLECTVEGTSNPNLYWYRQAAGRGLQLLFYSVGIGQISSEVPQNLSASRPQDRQFILSSKKLLLSDSGFYLCAWSPPGGYTFGSGTRLTVV.

V gene TRBV5-4 combines with J gene TRBJ2-7; 7 bases agree with TRBD1. Unmatched junction bases numbered 16, after V lost 4 bases and J lost 9 bases. CDR1 SGHNT and CDR2 YYREEE come from the germline V gene (reference sequence). This CDR3 has 15 amino acids. The DNA of the CDR3 is TGTGCCAGCAGCACTATGACAGGGACCACCGACGCGCAGTACTTC. Translation gives CASSTMTGTTDAQYF.

V usage is TRBV28 and J usage is TRBJ2-2; D call uncertain. V was shortened by 4 bases and J by 5 bases, with 8 bases between the two germline ends. Germline V gene sequence: CDR1 MDHEN, CDR2 SYDVKM. The CDR3 totals 13 residues. The CDR3: CASSYLRTGELFF. The CDR3 DNA reads TGTGCCAGCAGTTACCTGAGGACCGGGGAGCTGTTTTTT.

This clone was seen only a few times. V gene TRBV7-9 combines with J gene TRBJ2-7, with D perhaps matching TRBD2 (6 bases). Looked up from germline, CDR1 is SEHNR and CDR2 is FQNEAQ (reference sequence). The CDR3 runs 13 residues. Trimming cost V 0 bases and J 13 bases, with 16 bases left between them. CDR3 region: CASSLAGEDLEYF. The CDR3 nucleotides are TGTGCCAGCAGCTTAGCTGGGGAGGATCTAGAATACTTC.

The V gene is TRBV5-4, the J gene TRBJ2-3; 8 nucleotides line up with TRBD1. The CDR3 sequence is 15 residues long. The V segment lost 0 bases and the J segment 1 base; nucleotides outside the gene matches: 1. Germline V CDR1 and CDR2: SGHNT, YYREEE (reference sequence). CDR3 sequence: CASSLEGQGTDTQYF. CDR3 in DNA: TGTGCCAGCAGCTTGGAGGGACAGGGCACAGATACGCAGTATTTT.

The J gene is TRBJ2-3, the V gene TRBV28, with 9 positions matching TRBD2. Trimming took 6 bases from V and 1 from J; bases not matched to a gene: 17. CDR3 length: 19 amino acids. Germline CDR1 is MDHEN and CDR2 is SYDVKM. The CDR3 loop reads CASSPASGTIVGRTDTQYF. In DNA form, the CDR3 reads TGTGCCAGCAGCCCCGCTAGCGGGACGATAGTCGGACGCACAGATACGCAGTATTTT.

The sample holds a few counts of this clone. V is TRBV19 and J is TRBJ1-5; D not resolved. This CDR3 is 10 amino acids long. Germline CDR1 LNHDA, CDR2 SQIVND (reference sequence). V lost 9 bases and J lost 2, with 2 bases in between. In nucleotides, the CDR3 is TGTGCCAGCGGCAATCAGCCCCAGCATTTT. It is translated as CASGNQPQHF.

This chain links TRBV30 with TRBJ2-7, with 10 bases identical to TRBD1. The V and J ends lost 0 bases and 4 bases, in that order; junction bases with no gene match: 6. The CDR3 covers 15 residues. The germline gives CDR1 GTSNPN, CDR2 SVGIG (reference sequence). The CDR3 region has the DNA TGTGCCTGGAGTGTAACCGGGACAGGGGTGTACGAGCAGTACTTC. Protein product: CAWSVTGTGVYEQYF.

The rearrangement joins TRBV9 to TRBJ2-7; TRBD1 is a possible D gene (5 bases). The CDR3 loop spans 13 amino acids. V was trimmed by 0 bases and J by 7 bases, leaving 11 bases between them. Germline CDR1 reads SGDLS; CDR2 reads YYNGEE. The CDR3 here is CASSVEQGGEQYF. The CDR3 DNA reads TGTGCCAGCAGCGTAGAGCAGGGTGGTGAGCAGTACTTC.

This clone has only one observation. V and J are TRBV4-3 and TRBJ2-2, with a weak D call TRBD1 (6 bases). Germline CDR1 is LGHNA and CDR2 is YSLEER. The CDR3 runs 18 residues. V was clipped by 0 bases and J by 0 bases, with 14 bases between them. The CDR3 coding sequence is TGCGCCAGCAGCCAAGATTATGAGCAGGGGACGAACACCGGGGAGCTGTTTTTT. It is translated as CASSQDYEQGTNTGELFF.

This chain links TRBV27 with TRBJ2-3, with D uncertain. Germline V gene lookup returns CDR1 MNHEY and CDR2 SMNVEV (reference sequence). With 0 bases removed from V and 6 bases from J, the gap between germline ends came to 16 bases. There are 16 residues in the CDR3. CDR3 coding DNA: TGTGCCAGCAGTTTATCATCGAAGACACCCGTGGATACGCAGTATTTT. Translating gives CASSLSSKTPVDTQYF.